Below, 23 T cell receptor beta chains from the same sample are listed, as sequenced in a study of shared clonotypes between healthy human individuals. This table comes from immunoSEQ multiplex PCR, and its TCRdb copy is limited to in-frame clones, with some not included. The table includes about 980,000 clones, less than 85% detected once. The sample consisted of memory CD4+ T cells sorted from blood. Subset indicated: CD45RA-negative fraction. Receptor source: a young man in good health.

This chain uses TRBV5-1 with TRBJ1-5; the D gene is possibly TRBD1 (6 bases). The CDR3 has 14 residues. CDR1 is SGHRS, CDR2 YFSETQ, per germline. Trimming took 2 bases from V and 7 from J, leaving 13 bases between them. The CDR3 is CASSFGGGEQPQHF. The CDR3 coding sequence is TGCGCCAGCAGCTTCGGGGGGGGCGAACAGCCCCAGCATTTT.

V gene TRBV13 combines with J gene TRBJ2-5; 13 bases are shared with TRBD2. In germline, CDR1 is PRHDT, CDR2 FYEKMQ (reference sequence). Losses at the gene ends were 0 bases for V and 2 bases for J; bases not matched to a gene: 3. This CDR3 comprises 17 residues. The CDR3 spells CASSLGGLAGKQETQYF. The DNA for the CDR3 is TGTGCCAGCAGCTTAGGGGGACTAGCGGGGAAGCAAGAGACCCAGTACTTC.

The rearrangement links TRBV5-1 to TRBJ2-7, with 10 bases lining up with TRBD2. The germline CDR1 and CDR2 sequences are SGHRS and YFSETQ. V dropped 0 bases and J dropped 0; count of bases not matched to a gene: 3. The length of the CDR3 is 16 residues. The CDR3 nucleotides are TGCGCCAGCAGCTTGGGGGCTAGCGGGAGCTCCTACGAGCAGTACTTC. Its translation: CASSLGASGSSYEQYF.

The chain couples TRBV7-2 to TRBJ1-4; perhaps TRBD1 as D (5 bases). V lost 0 bases, J lost 12 bases, and 11 bases lay in between. CDR3 length: 13 residues. Germline values: CDR1 SGHTA, CDR2 FQGNSA. The CDR3 loop is CASSLASGRELFF. The CDR3 DNA follows: TGTGCCAGCAGCTTAGCCTCAGGGAGAGAACTGTTTTTT.

This chain's CDR3 is CAWSRREGGEQFF. CDR3 DNA sequence: TGTGCCTGGAGCCGCCGGGAGGGAGGAGAGCAGTTCTTC. The chain joins TRBV30 to TRBJ2-1, with 8 bases identical to TRBD2. The CDR3 consists of 13 residues. The V segment lost 3 bases and the J segment 10 bases; nucleotides outside the gene matches: 8. Germline V gene sequence: CDR1 GTSNPN, CDR2 SVGIG (reference sequence).

The J gene is TRBJ2-5, the V gene TRBV7-9; maybe TRBD2 (6 bases). The V end was cut by 5 bases, the J end by 4 bases, with 23 bases between. CDR1 and CDR2 from the germline V gene are SEHNR and FQNEAQ (reference sequence). The CDR3 runs to 17 residues. CDR3 amino acids: CASSKPSRGPGGETQYF. Here the CDR3 DNA reads TGTGCCAGCAGCAAACCCTCCCGGGGCCCCGGGGGAGAGACCCAGTACTTC.

This chain links TRBV10-1 with TRBJ2-4, with 7 positions matching TRBD2. The germline V gene encodes CDR1 WNHNN and CDR2 SYGVQD (reference sequence). This CDR3 region has 13 residues. V shed 5 bases and J 8 bases; nucleotides not matched to a gene: 6. The CDR3 DNA is TGCGCCAGCAGTTGGGGACTACGGGACATTCAGTACTTC. Protein product: CASSWGLRDIQYF.

This chain links TRBV5-1 with TRBJ2-3; 8 nucleotides align to TRBD2. CDR1 SGHRS and CDR2 YFSETQ come from the germline V gene. V lost 0 bases, J lost 4 bases, and 7 bases stayed unmatched. The CDR3 spans 16 residues. The CDR3 sequence: CASSLEGGRSPDTQYF. CDR3 sequence (DNA): TGCGCCAGCAGCTTGGAAGGCGGGAGGAGTCCAGATACGCAGTATTTT.

This sequence joins TRBV28 and TRBJ1-4, with 7 bases aligning to TRBD1. This CDR3 has 15 residues. Unmatched junction bases numbered 10, after V lost 5 bases and J lost 7 bases. CDR1 and CDR2 from the germline V gene are MDHEN and SYDVKM. The CDR3 loop is CASSPAGTVTEKLFF. The CDR3 bases are TGTGCCAGCAGTCCTGCCGGGACAGTGACTGAAAAACTGTTTTTT. The full variable domain, with the rest looked up from reference TRBV28 and TRBJ1-4, is DVKVTQSSRYLVKRTGEKVFLECVQDMDHENMFWYRQDPGLGLRLIYFSYDVKMKEKGDIPEGYSVSREKKERFSLILESASTNQTSMYLCASSPAGTVTEKLFFGSGTQLSVL.

On this clone itself: Other DNA sequences from this sample encode an identical CDR3 as well. J is TRBJ2-6 and V is TRBV11-2; the D is unclear. Between the trimmed V and J ends, which lost 6 bases and 0 bases, there was a span of 6 bases. The CDR3 covers 14 residues. Per germline, CDR1 SGHAT and CDR2 FQNNGV. For the CDR3, the DNA is TGTGCCAGCAGTTCAGGCTCTGGGGCCAACGTCCTGACTTTC. Protein product: CASSSGSGANVLTF.

This chain joins TRBV23-1 and TRBJ1-6, with 9 nucleotides matching TRBD1. TRBV23-1 is reported as an ORF; its role is uncertain. The CDR3 has 16 amino acids. V trimming: 3 bases; J trimming: 14 bases; junction bases outside the gene matches: 14. CDR3 sequence: CASSQLYRGRGRALHF. CDR3 sequence (DNA): TGCGCCAGCAGTCAGCTTTACAGGGGGCGAGGTCGAGCCCTCCACTTT.

The table lists this clone with a few counts. The chain links TRBV30 to TRBJ1-1; no firm D call. Trimming removed 2 bases from V and 1 base from J, with 8 bases in between. Per germline, CDR1 GTSNPN and CDR2 SVGIG (reference sequence). This CDR3 comprises 13 residues. CDR3 loop: CAWSPDTNTEAFF. The DNA of the CDR3 is TGTGCCTGGAGTCCCGACACGAACACTGAAGCTTTCTTT. The full variable domain, with the rest looked up from reference TRBV30 and TRBJ1-1, is SQTIHQWPATLVQPVGSPLSLECTVEGTSNPNLYWYRQAAGRGLQLLFYSVGIGQISSEVPQNLSASRPQDRQFILSSKKLLLSDSGFYLCAWSPDTNTEAFFGQGTRLTVV.

The V call is TRBV5-4, the J call TRBJ1-2, with 9 bases matching TRBD1. Germline CDR1 SGHNT, CDR2 YYREEE (reference sequence). The CDR3 runs to 15 residues. Trimming removed 4 bases from V and 4 bases from J; junction bases left unmatched: 8. CDR3 sequence (DNA): TGTGCCAGCAGCCCGGGACAGGGATTATCCTATGGCTACACCTTC. Translating it yields CASSPGQGLSYGYTF.

The rearrangement uses TRBV6-5 and TRBJ2-6; D uncertain. V lost 5 bases, J lost 0 bases, and 8 bases lay in between. Per the germline V gene, CDR1 is MNHEY and CDR2 is SVGAGI. The CDR3 runs to 15 residues. The CDR3 protein is CASSQTFSGANVLTF. The CDR3 nucleotides are TGTGCCAGCAGTCAGACATTCTCTGGGGCCAACGTCCTGACTTTC.

V is TRBV28 and J is TRBJ1-2; D might be TRBD1 (5 bases). V lost 3 bases to trimming and J lost 4 bases, with 15 bases between them. This CDR3 is built from 15 residues. Germline assignment: CDR1 MDHEN and CDR2 SYDVKM. The CDR3 bases are TGTGCCAGCAGTTTCCAGGGCAGGGCTAGCTATGGCTACACCTTC. This sequence encodes CASSFQGRASYGYTF.

V usage is TRBV7-9 and J usage is TRBJ2-7, with TRBD1 as a possible D gene (6 bases). The germline CDR1 and CDR2 sequences are SEHNR and FQNEAQ (reference sequence). The CDR3 spans 14 residues. V dropped 3 bases and J dropped 1 base, with 10 bases sitting between them. CDR3 sequence: CASSLDSQSYEQYF. The CDR3 nucleotides are TGTGCCAGCAGCTTGGACAGTCAATCCTACGAGCAGTACTTC.

This clone came up once. The chain joins TRBV28 to TRBJ1-1, with D possibly TRBD1 on 6 matching bases. The V end lost 5 bases, the J end lost 1 base, and 20 bases lay between the germline ends. Germline CDR1 and CDR2: MDHEN and SYDVKM. This CDR3 comprises 17 residues. The CDR3: CASSGPGGAQKNTEAFF. CDR3 DNA sequence: TGTGCCAGCAGTGGACCGGGGGGGGCTCAGAAGAACACTGAAGCTTTCTTT.

This rearrangement joins TRBV5-6 to TRBJ1-4; the match to TRBD1 covers 10 bases. The CDR3 loop spans 19 amino acids. The junction had 17 bases not matched to a gene; V was cut back by 2 bases and J by 7 bases. In germline, CDR1 is SGHDT, CDR2 YYEEEE. Written as DNA, the CDR3 is TGTGCCAGCAGCTTTCGGAGTGGTGACAGGGGGCGCCTGAGTGAAAAACTGTTTTTT. Translating it yields CASSFRSGDRGRLSEKLFF.

With regard to this clone: A read error is possible here, since a much larger clone lies one base away. The rearrangement uses TRBV2 and TRBJ2-3, with a possible D match to TRBD2 (6 bases). The CDR3 covers 12 residues. CDR1 SNHLY and CDR2 FYNNEI come from the germline V gene. Trimming cost V 8 bases and J 2 bases, with 8 bases left between them. CDR3 DNA: TGTGCCAGCTCGCGGGACACAGATACGCAGTATTTT. This codes for CASSRDTDTQYF.

The chain has TRBV4-3 and TRBJ2-3; D unclear. Trimming removed 3 bases from V and 5 bases from J, with 9 bases in between. This CDR3 comprises 13 residues. The germline gives CDR1 LGHNA, CDR2 YSLEER. DNA of the CDR3: TGCGCCAGCAGCCAGATCGGGTTAGATACGCAGTATTTT. Translated, it gives CASSQIGLDTQYF.

Turning to this clone: The same CDR3 can be traced to other DNA sequences in this sample. This rearrangement joins TRBV4-1 to TRBJ2-2, with D tentatively TRBD2 (7 bases). The V gene lost 3 bases and the J gene lost 2 bases, with 19 bases spanning the gap. Looked up from germline, CDR1 is MGHRA and CDR2 is YSYEKL. The CDR3 consists of 18 residues. This CDR3 is CASSQEPVGGPNTGELFF. CDR3 bases: TGCGCCAGCAGCCAGGAGCCGGTCGGGGGGCCAAACACCGGGGAGCTGTTTTTT.

In its sample, this clone was seen a few times. The junction and the germline gene differ at one end; a read error may be behind it. This chain links TRBV6-1 with TRBJ2-3; D unclear. This CDR3 has 11 residues. Germline CDR1 reads MNHNS; CDR2 reads SASEGT. The CDR3 is CASSEAKEFLF. CDR3 in DNA: TGTGCCAGCAGTGAAGCTAAGGAATTCCTTTTT.

The chain is built from TRBV11-3 and TRBJ2-3, with 8 bases that match TRBD1. V shed 2 bases, J shed 5 bases, and the junction held 9 bases outside the gene matches. The CDR3 length is 16 residues. Per the germline V gene, CDR1 is SGHNT and CDR2 is YENEEA. In DNA form, the CDR3 reads TGTGCCAGCAGCTTAAGGACAGGGCTGGGAGGAGATACGCAGTATTTT. Translating it yields CASSLRTGLGGDTQYF.